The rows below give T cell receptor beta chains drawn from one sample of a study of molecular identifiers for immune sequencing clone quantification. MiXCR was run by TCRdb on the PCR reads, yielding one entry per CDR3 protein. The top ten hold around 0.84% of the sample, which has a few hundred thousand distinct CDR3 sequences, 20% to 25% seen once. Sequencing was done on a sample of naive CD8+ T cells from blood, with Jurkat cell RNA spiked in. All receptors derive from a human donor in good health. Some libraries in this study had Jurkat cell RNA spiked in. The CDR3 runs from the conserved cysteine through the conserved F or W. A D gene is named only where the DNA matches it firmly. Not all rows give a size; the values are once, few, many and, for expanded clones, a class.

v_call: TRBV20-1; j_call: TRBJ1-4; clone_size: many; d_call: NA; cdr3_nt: TGCAGTGCTAGAGATTGGCGGGGTTCGAATGAAAAACTGTTTTTT; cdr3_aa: CSARDWRGSNEKLFF
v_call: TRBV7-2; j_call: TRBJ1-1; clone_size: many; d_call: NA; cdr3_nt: TGTGCCAGCAGCTTCTCCCGGGGCCGACCAGGGGATGGTGAAGCTTTCTTT; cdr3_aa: CASSFSRGRPGDGEAFF
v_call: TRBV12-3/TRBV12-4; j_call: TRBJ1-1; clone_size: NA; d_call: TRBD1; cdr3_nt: TGTGCCAGCAGCAACAGGGGACCCCCGAACACTGAAGCTTACTTT; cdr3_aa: CASSNRGPPNTEAYF
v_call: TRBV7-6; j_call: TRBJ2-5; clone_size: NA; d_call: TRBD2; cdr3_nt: TGTGCCAGCAGCCACACCCGACTAGCGGGAGGGCCTGAGACCCAGTACTTC; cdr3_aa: CASSHTRLAGGPETQYF
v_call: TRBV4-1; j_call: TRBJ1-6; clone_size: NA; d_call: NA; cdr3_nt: TGCGCCAGCAGCCAAGTAACCTTCTCCCCGGATTCACCCCTCCACTTT; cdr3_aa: CASSQVTFSPDSPLHF
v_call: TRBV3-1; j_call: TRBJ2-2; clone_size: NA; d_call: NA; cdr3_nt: TGTGCCAGCAGCCAAGATGTGAGTTGGAGGGAGCCGAACACCGGGGAGCTGTTTTTT; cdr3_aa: CASSQDVSWREPNTGELFF
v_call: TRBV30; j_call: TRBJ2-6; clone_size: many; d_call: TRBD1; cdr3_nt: TGTGCCTGGAGCGTAGACAGGGGCGATCCTTTTAGCTCTGGGGCCAACGTCCTGACTTTC; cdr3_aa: CAWSVDRGDPFSSGANVLTF
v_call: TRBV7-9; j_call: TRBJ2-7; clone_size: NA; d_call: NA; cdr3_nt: TGTGCCAGCAGTGGACAGAACCTATACGAGCAGTACTTC; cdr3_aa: CASSGQNLYEQYF
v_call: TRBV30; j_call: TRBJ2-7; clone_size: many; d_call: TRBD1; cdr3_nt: TGTGCCTGGAGCGCGGACAGGGGGGTAGTCGAGCAGTACTTC; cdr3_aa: CAWSADRGVVEQYF
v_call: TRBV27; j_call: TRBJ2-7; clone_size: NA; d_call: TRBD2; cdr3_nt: TGTGCCAGCAGTCCATCCTGGGGGGACTACCACTACGAGCAGTACTTC; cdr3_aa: CASSPSWGDYHYEQYF
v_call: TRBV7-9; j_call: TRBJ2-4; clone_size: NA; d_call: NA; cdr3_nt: TGTGCCAGCAGCTCTCCTGGGAACATTCAGTGCTTC; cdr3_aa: CASSSPGNIQCF
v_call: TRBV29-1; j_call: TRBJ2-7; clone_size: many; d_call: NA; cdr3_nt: TGCAGCGAAGTCAGAGGGAACTACGAGCAGTACTTC; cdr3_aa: CSEVRGNYEQYF
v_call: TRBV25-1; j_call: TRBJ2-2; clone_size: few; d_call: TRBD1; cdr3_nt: TGTGCCAGCAGTGACGGACAGGGGGCTTTGACCGGGGAGCTGTTTTTT; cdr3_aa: CASSDGQGALTGELFF
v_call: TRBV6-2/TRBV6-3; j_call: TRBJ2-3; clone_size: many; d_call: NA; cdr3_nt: TGTGCCAGCAGTTACTTGCGGGTCCGCACAGATACGCAGTATTTT; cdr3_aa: CASSYLRVRTDTQYF
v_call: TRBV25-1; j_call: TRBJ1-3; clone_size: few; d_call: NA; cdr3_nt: TGTGCCAGCAGTGAATATGGGAGCCGGGGGCCTTCCTCTGGAAACACCATATATTTT; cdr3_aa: CASSEYGSRGPSSGNTIYF
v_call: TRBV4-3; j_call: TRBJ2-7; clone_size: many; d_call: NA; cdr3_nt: TGCGCCAGCAGCCAAGAAGGCACCGTTTACGAGCAGTACTTC; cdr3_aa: CASSQEGTVYEQYF
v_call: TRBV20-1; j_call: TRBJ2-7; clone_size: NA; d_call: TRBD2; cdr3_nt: TGCAGTGCTAGAGAGGGGACTAGCGGGATCTACGAGCAGTACTTC; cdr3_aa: CSAREGTSGIYEQYF
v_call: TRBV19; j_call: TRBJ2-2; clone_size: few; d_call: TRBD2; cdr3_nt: TGTGCCAGTAGTCCACTAGCGGTAGGCACCGGGGAGCTGTTTTTT; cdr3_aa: CASSPLAVGTGELFF
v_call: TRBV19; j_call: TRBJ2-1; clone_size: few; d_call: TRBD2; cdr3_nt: TGTGCCAGTAGCCCTAGGACTAGCGGGTACAATGAGCAGTTCTTC; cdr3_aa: CASSPRTSGYNEQFF
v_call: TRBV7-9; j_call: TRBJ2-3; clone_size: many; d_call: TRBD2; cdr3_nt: TGTGCCAGCTATCCTTTAGTAGCGGGACGCACAGATACGCAGTATTTT; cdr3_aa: CASYPLVAGRTDTQYF
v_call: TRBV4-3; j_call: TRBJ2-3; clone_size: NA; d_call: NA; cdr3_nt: TGCGTCAGCAGCCAAGATAAGAACGGGGCAGTAGATACGCAGTATTTT; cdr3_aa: CVSSQDKNGAVDTQYF
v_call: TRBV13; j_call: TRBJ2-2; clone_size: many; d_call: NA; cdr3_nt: TGTGCCAGCAGCCCCCCGAGAGCCGGGGAGCTGTTTTTT; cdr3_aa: CASSPPRAGELFF
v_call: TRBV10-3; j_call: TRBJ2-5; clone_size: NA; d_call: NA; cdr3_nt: TGTGCCATCAGTGAGCCGGAGGGGCGATTAGAGACCCAGTACTTC; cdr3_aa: CAISEPEGRLETQYF
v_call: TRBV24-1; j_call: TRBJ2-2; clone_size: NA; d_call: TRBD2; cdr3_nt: TGTGCCACCAGTGATTATGGACTAGTTGGAGGGGAGCTGTTTTTT; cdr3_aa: CATSDYGLVGGELFF